What follows are 8 T cell receptor beta chains derived from one specimen sequenced in a study of CD8 T cells in ankylosing spondylitis. TCRdb passed the 5' RACE reads through MiXCR, listing each CDR3 protein once. The sample yields 200,000 to 250,000 distinct CDR3 sequences, roughly 25% seen once. The source material was blood, either unsorted or a sorted T cell fraction (not recorded which). These receptors were collected from a male donor with ankylosing spondylitis or in good health (not recorded which).

This clonotype has a count of ten or more. CDR3 in amino acids: CSARQGLAGLNIQYF. The CDR3 DNA is TGCAGTGCTAGACAGGGACTAGCGGGCTTAAACATTCAGTACTTC. V is TRBV20-1 and J is TRBJ2-4, with 12 bases identical to TRBD2. This CDR3 comprises 15 residues. Germline V gives CDR1 DFQATT, CDR2 SNEGSKA (reference sequence). J gave up 6 bases and V 2 bases, and 5 bases lay outside the gene matches.

The sample holds many counts of this clonotype. V and J are TRBV20-1 and TRBJ2-1; D ambiguous. V was clipped by 0 bases and J by 4 bases, with 7 bases between them. CDR1 is DFQATT and CDR2 is SNEGSKA in the germline V gene (reference sequence). The CDR3 is made up of 13 amino acids. The CDR3 sequence is CSARDLRYNEQFF. The CDR3 nucleotides are TGCAGTGCTAGAGATTTACGTTACAATGAGCAGTTCTTC.

This clonotype was found a few times. V gene TRBV29-1 combines with J gene TRBJ1-4; no firm D call. Trimming removed 5 bases from V and 4 bases from J, with 11 bases in between. There are 13 residues in the CDR3. The germline V gene has CDR1 SQVTM and CDR2 ANQGSEA. This CDR3 is CSVLGRLNEKLFF. As DNA, the CDR3 is TGCAGCGTTTTGGGCAGGCTTAATGAAAAACTGTTTTTT.

V and J are TRBV4-1 and TRBJ1-2; no firm D call. The V end was cut by 1 base, the J end by 0 bases, with 9 bases between. The CDR3 is 15 residues long. The germline CDR1 and CDR2 sequences are MGHRA and YSYEKL. CDR3 in amino acids: CASSQAYTANYGYTF. CDR3 sequence (DNA): TGCGCCAGCAGCCAAGCTTACACGGCTAACTATGGCTACACCTTC.

The chain couples TRBV20-1 to TRBJ2-7, with 13 bases identical to TRBD2. J gave up 2 bases and V 4 bases, and 14 bases lay outside the gene matches. CDR1 and CDR2 (germline): DFQATT, SNEGSKA (reference sequence). The CDR3 runs to 18 residues. CDR3 bases: TGCAGTGCTACCAGAGTAAGACTAGCGGGAGGAATAACCTACGAGCAGTACTTC. Protein: CSATRVRLAGGITYEQYF.

This chain connects TRBV29-1 to TRBJ2-5; 9 bases are shared with TRBD2. From germline, CDR1 is SQVTM and CDR2 ANQGSEA. Trimming at V came to 4 bases and at J to 2 bases, leaving 2 bases not matched to a gene. The CDR3 length is 13 residues. This CDR3 reads CSVGTSVQETQYF. In nucleotides, the CDR3 is TGCAGCGTTGGGACTAGCGTACAAGAGACCCAGTACTTC.

The chain links TRBV4-2 to TRBJ2-2; 10 bases map to TRBD2. After removal of 4 bases from V and 7 bases from J, the junction contained 9 bases not matched to a gene. Germline assignment: CDR1 LGHNA and CDR2 YNFKEQ. The CDR3 extends over 16 amino acids. The CDR3 sequence: CASSRGTSANHGELFF. The CDR3 region has the DNA TGTGCCAGCAGCCGGGGGACTAGCGCAAACCACGGGGAGCTGTTTTTT.

This clonotype was found many times. V gene TRBV6-2 or TRBV6-3 combines with J gene TRBJ2-5; D is perhaps TRBD2 (5 bases). This CDR3 is 14 amino acids long. The V and J ends lost 6 bases and 5 bases respectively, with 16 bases between them. Germline V gene data show CDR1 as MNHEY and CDR2 as SVGEGT. CDR3 residues: CASRAAGERETQYF. CDR3 in DNA: TGTGCCAGCAGAGCGGCCGGGGAAAGGGAGACCCAGTACTTC.